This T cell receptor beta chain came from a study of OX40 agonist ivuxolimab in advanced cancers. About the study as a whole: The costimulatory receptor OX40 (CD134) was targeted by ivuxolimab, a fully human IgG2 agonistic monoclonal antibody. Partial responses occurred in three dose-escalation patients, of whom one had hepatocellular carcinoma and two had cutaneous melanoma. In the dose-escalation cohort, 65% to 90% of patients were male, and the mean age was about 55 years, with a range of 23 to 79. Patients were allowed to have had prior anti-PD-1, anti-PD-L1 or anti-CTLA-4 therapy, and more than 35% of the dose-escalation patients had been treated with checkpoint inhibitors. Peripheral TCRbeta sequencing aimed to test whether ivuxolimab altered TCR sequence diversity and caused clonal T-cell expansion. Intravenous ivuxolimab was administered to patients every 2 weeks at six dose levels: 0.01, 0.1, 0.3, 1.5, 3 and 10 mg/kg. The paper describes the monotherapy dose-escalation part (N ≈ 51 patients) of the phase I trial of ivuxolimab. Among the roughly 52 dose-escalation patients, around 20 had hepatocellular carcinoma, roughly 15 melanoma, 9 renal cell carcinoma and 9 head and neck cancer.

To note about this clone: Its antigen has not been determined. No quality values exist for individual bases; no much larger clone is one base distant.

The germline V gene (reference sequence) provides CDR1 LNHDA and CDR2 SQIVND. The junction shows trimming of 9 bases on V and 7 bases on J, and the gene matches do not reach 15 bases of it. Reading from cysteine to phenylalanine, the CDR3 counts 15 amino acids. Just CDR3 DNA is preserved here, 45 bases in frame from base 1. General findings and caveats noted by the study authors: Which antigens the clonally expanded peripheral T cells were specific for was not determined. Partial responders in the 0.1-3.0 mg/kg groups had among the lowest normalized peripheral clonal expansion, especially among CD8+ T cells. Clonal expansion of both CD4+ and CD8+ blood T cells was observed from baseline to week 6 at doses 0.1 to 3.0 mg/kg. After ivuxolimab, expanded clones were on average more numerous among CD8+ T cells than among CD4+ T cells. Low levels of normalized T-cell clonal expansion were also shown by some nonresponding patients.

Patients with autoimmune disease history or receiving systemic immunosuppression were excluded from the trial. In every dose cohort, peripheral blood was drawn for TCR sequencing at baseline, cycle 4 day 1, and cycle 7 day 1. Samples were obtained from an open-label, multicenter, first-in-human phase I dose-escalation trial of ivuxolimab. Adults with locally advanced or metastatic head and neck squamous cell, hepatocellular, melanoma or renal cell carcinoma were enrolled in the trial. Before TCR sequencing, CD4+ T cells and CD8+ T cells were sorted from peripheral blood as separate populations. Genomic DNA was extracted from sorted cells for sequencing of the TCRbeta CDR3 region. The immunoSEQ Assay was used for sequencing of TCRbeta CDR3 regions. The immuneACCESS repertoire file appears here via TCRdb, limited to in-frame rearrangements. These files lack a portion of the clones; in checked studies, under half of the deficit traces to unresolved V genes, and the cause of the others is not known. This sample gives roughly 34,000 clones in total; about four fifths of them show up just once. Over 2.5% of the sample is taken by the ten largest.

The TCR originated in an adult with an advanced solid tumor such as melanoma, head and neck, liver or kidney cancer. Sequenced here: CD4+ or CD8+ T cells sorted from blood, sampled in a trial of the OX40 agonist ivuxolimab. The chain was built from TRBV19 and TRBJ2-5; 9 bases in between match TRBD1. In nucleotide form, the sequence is TGTGCCAGCTCCGGAACCGGGACAGGGTTATTGACCCAGTACTTC. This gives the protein CASSGTGTGLLTQYF.